The present entry profiles one T cell receptor beta chain with its context. Its matching antigen is unknown. This entry belongs to a study of T cell responses to AZD1222 COVID-19 vaccine. J was trimmed by 0 bases and V by 4 bases; bases with no gene match: 8. The CDR3 sequence is 18 residues long. Looked up from germline, CDR1 is ENHRY and CDR2 is SYGVKD. Whole-study results and caveats: Spike-specific TCR breadth and depth rose after two AZD1222 doses.

The method was immunoSEQ multiplex PCR; TCRdb's version includes in-frame clones alone and lacks a portion of them. The sample consists of 90,000 to 150,000 clones, about 86% of them appearing once. The clonotype comes from an adult who received the AZD1222 COVID-19 vaccine. Sample: peripheral blood, taken 28 days after the second AZD1222 dose. V and J are TRBV10-3 and TRBJ2-3; 12 bases agree with TRBD2. CDR3 sequence reads: CAISVKLAGGLSTDTQYF. For the CDR3, the DNA is TGTGCCATCAGTGTCAAACTAGCGGGGGGCCTTAGCACAGATACGCAGTATTTT.